This TCR beta chain was identified in a study of type 1 regulatory T cells. The wider study: This in vitro CD4 product, T-allo10, is enriched for Tr1 cells and alloantigen-specific. General study results and limits: Compared with non-Tr1 cells, Tr1 cells showed a narrower TCR repertoire.

One entry per CDR3 protein, called by TCRdb with MiXCR from the reads. The sample includes tens of thousands of distinct CDR3 sequences, roughly 60% seen only once; the top ten take about 2%. Note on this clonotype: Its antigen is as yet unknown.

Trimming cost V 1 base and J 4 bases, with 11 bases left between them. The CDR3 has 14 residues. Germline V gene data show CDR1 as SGHRS and CDR2 as YFSETQ. This chain uses TRBV5-1 with TRBJ1-2; D uncertain. The sequenced sample was cultured non-Tr1 T cells, either the whole culture or a sorted T cell fraction (not recorded which). The clonotype comes from a human donor in good health. The CDR3 DNA reads as TGCGCCAGCAGCTTGCTTCAAAGCGCCTATGGCTACACCTTC. Its translation: CASSLLQSAYGYTF.